These 6 T cell receptor beta chains originate from one sample sequenced in a study of CD8 T cells in Susac syndrome. Random hexamers served to reverse transcribe about 0.45 to 1 ug RNA. Using its own MiXCR run on the immunoSEQ multiplex PCR reads, TCRdb lists one record per CDR3 protein. This sample has 100,000 to 150,000 distinct CDR3 sequences, with approximately 94% found just once. Sample: CD4+ T cells from PBMCs. The receptors derive from a human donor in good health.

This clonotype occurred once. The chain is built from TRBV6-5 and TRBJ2-5; tentatively, D is TRBD1 (6 bases). The CDR3 has 15 amino acids. Germline V gene lookup returns CDR1 MNHEY and CDR2 SVGAGI. Trimming removed 5 bases at V and 1 base at J, with 14 bases between. DNA of the CDR3: TGTGCCAGCAGTCCCGCCGTGGGGGCCCAAGAGACCCAGTACTTC. This codes for CASSPAVGAQETQYF.

The chain joins TRBV12-3 or TRBV12-4 to TRBJ1-5; no reliable D call. CDR3 length: 14 residues. V lost 1 base, J lost 4 bases, and 8 bases lay in between. The CDR3 DNA follows: TGTGCCAGCAGTTTAGTGGCGGAAAATCAGCCCCAGCATTTT. The encoded protein is CASSLVAENQPQHF.

This sequence joins TRBV4-1 and TRBJ2-2; D perhaps matches TRBD1 (6 bases). The V end lost 2 bases, the J end lost 2 bases, and 9 bases lay between the germline ends. The CDR3 contains 15 residues. Per germline, CDR1 MGHRA and CDR2 YSYEKL. In DNA form, the CDR3 reads TGCGCCAGCAGCCAACCAGGGGCAAACACCGGGGAGCTGTTTTTT. It codes for CASSQPGANTGELFF.

This clonotype was seen just once. V and J are TRBV4-3 and TRBJ1-5; no clear D. The V end lost 0 bases, the J end lost 4 bases, and 19 bases lay between the germline ends. This CDR3 contains 18 residues. Per germline, CDR1 LGHNA and CDR2 YSLEER. For the CDR3, the DNA is TGCGCCAGCAGCCAAGATCACCCCCCCGGGAGCGGGAATCAGCCCCAGCATTTT. It codes for CASSQDHPPGSGNQPQHF.

The CDR3 is CASSYEGLVYSHEQFF. The CDR3 DNA follows: TGTGCCAGCAGTTACGAGGGGTTAGTTTATTCTCATGAGCAGTTCTTC. This chain joins TRBV27 and TRBJ2-1, with D possibly being TRBD1 or TRBD2 (5 bases each). The V gene's germline CDR1 is MNHEY and CDR2 SMNVEV (reference sequence). The V gene lost 4 bases and the J gene lost 8 bases, with 21 bases spanning the gap. The CDR3 totals 16 residues.

This chain uses TRBV6-2 or TRBV6-3 with TRBJ2-1; a weak D match, TRBD1 (6 bases). Germline loops: CDR1 MNHEY, CDR2 SVGEGT. The length of the CDR3 is 13 residues. V lost 3 bases and J lost 5, with 8 bases in between. The CDR3 is CASSYEGDNEQFF. The CDR3 nucleotides read TGTGCCAGCAGTTATGAGGGGGACAATGAGCAGTTCTTC.